The clone carrying this TCR beta chain showed up many times. These data are taken from a study of T cells in Graves' hyperthyroidism and ophthalmopathy. Researchers took RNA transcripts and amplified the TCR beta CDR3 regions from them. TCR CDR3 underwent first-round RT-PCR with the HTBI primer set. TCRdb independently ran MiXCR on the multiplex PCR reads; one entry per CDR3 protein. The data hold nearly 600,000 distinct CDR3 sequences, with 14% observed a single time. The receptor's source is a woman younger than 30 with Graves' ophthalmopathy. Sequencing input: blood.

CDR3 DNA sequence: TGTGCCACCAGTGACTCCGTGGGACTGTATTACGAGCAGTACTTC. Amino acids: CATSDSVGLYYEQYF. The chain has TRBV24-1 and TRBJ2-7; TRBD2 might be the D (6 bases). Trimming left V 4 bases short and J 4 bases short, with 16 bases between. This CDR3 contains 15 residues. Germline assignment: CDR1 KGHDR and CDR2 SFDVKD.